Below, 28 T cell receptor beta chains from the same sample are listed, as sequenced in a study of CD8 T cells in ankylosing spondylitis. Findings and limits, study-wide: Eight highly homologous variants formed a TCR beta motif that appeared characteristic of ankylosing spondylitis blood.

Each CDR3 protein gets one entry after TCRdb re-called the 5' RACE reads with MiXCR. Of 700,000 or so distinct CDR3 sequences in the sample, roughly 19% were seen once. The antigens for these receptors are not known. Sequenced: blood, either unsorted or a sorted T cell fraction (not recorded which). These receptor sequences come from a male donor with ankylosing spondylitis.

This chain joins TRBV28 and TRBJ2-1, with 8 positions matching TRBD2. CDR1 and CDR2 from the germline V gene are MDHEN and SYDVKM. This CDR3 has 17 residues. J was trimmed by 6 bases and V by 4 bases; bases with no gene match: 14. The CDR3 region has the DNA TGTGCCAGCAGTTCCAGGATCGGGCTAGCGGGTTTCAATGAGCAGTTCTTC. This encodes CASSSRIGLAGFNEQFF.

The chain combines TRBV5-6 with TRBJ2-5; D ambiguous. V dropped 4 bases and J dropped 0 bases, with 13 bases sitting between them. The germline gives CDR1 SGHDT, CDR2 YYEEEE. This CDR3 is built from 15 residues. The CDR3 region is CASSILDKYQETQYF. DNA of the CDR3: TGTGCCAGCAGCATACTCGACAAGTACCAAGAGACCCAGTACTTC. The whole variable domain, remainder taken from reference TRBV5-6 and TRBJ2-5, is DAGVTQSPTHLIKTRGQQVTLRCSPKSGHDTVSWYQQALGQGPQFIFQYYEEEERQRGNFPDRFSGHQFPNYSSELNVNALLLGDSALYLCASSILDKYQETQYFGPGTRLLVL.

The chain couples TRBV2 to TRBJ2-1, with TRBD1 identical over 8 bases. Germline CDR1 and CDR2: SNHLY and FYNNEI. The CDR3 loop spans 15 amino acids. The V segment lost 10 bases and the J segment 8 bases; nucleotides outside the gene matches: 16. The CDR3 nucleotides read TGTGCCACCTCCGCCCTCGGCAGGGGGCTGGATGAGCAGTTCTTC. It codes for CATSALGRGLDEQFF.

The chain links TRBV7-2 to TRBJ1-5, with D unclear. The CDR3 runs 14 residues. The germline V gene has CDR1 SGHTA and CDR2 FQGNSA. Trimming shortened V by 1 base and J by 6 bases, and 10 bases separated the two germline ends. This CDR3 is CASSLGAGFQPQHF. The DNA of the CDR3 is TGTGCCAGCAGCTTAGGGGCGGGTTTTCAGCCCCAGCATTTT.

This clonotype has more than one count but fewer than ten. The rearrangement links TRBV12-3 or TRBV12-4 to TRBJ2-7, with D possibly TRBD2 on 7 matching bases. The CDR3 covers 12 residues. Between the trimmed V and J ends, which lost 3 bases and 9 bases, there was a span of 12 bases. CDR3 amino acids: CASSLGGRGQYF. For the CDR3, the DNA is TGTGCCAGCAGTTTGGGGGGGCGGGGGCAGTACTTC.

This clonotype was picked up one time. V usage is TRBV18 and J usage is TRBJ2-5; maybe TRBD2 (6 bases). CDR1 KGHSH and CDR2 LQKENI come from the germline V gene. V gave up 2 bases and J gave up 5 bases, with 9 bases separating them. This CDR3 region has 13 residues. The CDR3 nucleotides are TGTGCCAGCTCACCATTCGCGGGGGAGACCCAGTACTTC. It translates to CASSPFAGETQYF.

The chain uses TRBV19 and TRBJ2-2; 7 nucleotides agree with TRBD1. CDR3 length: 15 residues. CDR1 is LNHDA and CDR2 is SQIVND in the germline V gene (reference sequence). V was pared by 3 bases and J by 4 bases, with 5 bases of the junction left unmatched. This CDR3 reads CASSMLTGFTGELFF. The DNA of the CDR3 is TGTGCCAGTAGTATGTTGACAGGGTTCACCGGGGAGCTGTTTTTT.

The chain recombines TRBV4-1 with TRBJ1-3; no reliable D call. This CDR3 has 15 amino acids. Trimming pared 4 bases from V and 0 bases from J, leaving 10 bases between. Germline V gene data show CDR1 as MGHRA and CDR2 as YSYEKL. This CDR3 reads CASSLVRTSGNTIYF. For the CDR3, the DNA is TGCGCCAGCAGCCTGGTCCGGACCTCTGGAAACACCATATATTTT.

This clonotype was found a few times. This chain joins TRBV29-1 and TRBJ2-1, with 9 nucleotides matching TRBD2. The J segment lost 0 bases and the V segment lost 3 bases, leaving 6 bases of the junction unmatched. This CDR3 is built from 16 residues. Germline-derived CDR1 and CDR2 are SQVTM and ANQGSEA. CDR3 protein: CSVEGLAPSSYNEQFF. In DNA form, the CDR3 reads TGCAGCGTTGAGGGACTAGCACCTAGCTCCTACAATGAGCAGTTCTTC.

The chain employs TRBV12-3 or TRBV12-4 and TRBJ2-5; 7 bases are a match to TRBD1. The junction had 8 bases not matched to a gene; V was cut back by 5 bases and J by 5 bases. CDR3 length: 14 amino acids. In DNA, the CDR3 is TGTGCCAGCAGTCCCTTAGGGGGCCGGGAGACCCAGTACTTC. As protein: CASSPLGGRETQYF.

The chain couples TRBV20-1 to TRBJ2-7; possibly TRBD1 for D (6 bases). Looked up from germline, CDR1 is DFQATT and CDR2 is SNEGSKA (reference sequence). With 4 bases removed from V and 6 bases from J, the gap between germline ends came to 16 bases. This CDR3 spans 13 amino acids. The CDR3 sequence: CSANPEAGAEQYF. CDR3 coding DNA: TGCAGTGCTAACCCGGAGGCAGGGGCCGAGCAGTACTTC.

This clonotype was seen only a few times. V is TRBV7-9 and J is TRBJ1-1; 7 nucleotides line up with TRBD1. CDR1 is SEHNR, CDR2 FQNEAQ, per germline (reference sequence). The CDR3 length is 15 residues. After removal of 5 bases from V and 4 bases from J, the junction contained 10 bases not matched to a gene. CDR3 nucleotide sequence: TGTGCCAGCAGCCCCGATAGGGGGCGAGGCACTGAAGCTTTCTTT. This translates into CASSPDRGRGTEAFF.

J is TRBJ1-4 and V is TRBV6-1, with unresolved D. Germline V CDR1 and CDR2: MNHNS, SASEGT. Trimming removed 2 bases from V and 0 bases from J, with 10 bases in between. The CDR3 loop spans 16 amino acids. CDR3 in DNA: TGTGCCAGCAGTGAAATTGGCAGAACAACTAATGAAAAACTGTTTTTT. It is translated as CASSEIGRTTNEKLFF.

This clonotype was counted only a few times. This chain connects TRBV12-3 or TRBV12-4 to TRBJ1-4; D might be TRBD1 (5 bases). With 0 bases removed from V and 3 bases from J, the gap between germline ends came to 5 bases. The CDR3 is made up of 14 amino acids. The CDR3 here is CASSLAGPNEKLFF. The CDR3 DNA sequence: TGTGCCAGCAGTTTAGCGGGACCTAATGAAAAACTGTTTTTT.

Ten or more counts support this clonotype. This chain links TRBV27 with TRBJ1-2; D is unresolved. The CDR3 totals 13 residues. Germline V CDR1 and CDR2: MNHEY, SMNVEV (reference sequence). V shed 3 bases and J shed 7 bases, with 12 bases lying between them. CDR3 in DNA: TGTGCCAGCAGTTTGTTGGGTTCCGGTGGCTACACCTTC. Its protein product is CASSLLGSGGYTF.

The V and J genes are TRBV4-1 and TRBJ1-5; a possible D gene is TRBD1 (5 bases). V lost 1 base to trimming and J lost 5 bases, with 12 bases between them. The CDR3 is 15 amino acids. The V gene's germline CDR1 is MGHRA and CDR2 YSYEKL. CDR3 nucleotide sequence: TGCGCCAGCAGCCAAGTTGGGCAGGGAGATCAGCCCCAGCATTTT. Protein sequence: CASSQVGQGDQPQHF.

This clonotype was detected a few times. The rearrangement links TRBV15 to TRBJ2-7; D ambiguous. The V end was cut by 5 bases, the J end by 0 bases, with 11 bases between. Germline CDR1 and CDR2: LNHNV and YYDKDF (reference sequence). This CDR3 contains 14 residues. The CDR3 DNA follows: TGTGCCACCAGCTTGGCAGGCAGCTCCTACGAGCAGTACTTC. Translating it yields CATSLAGSSYEQYF.

The V gene is TRBV12-3 or TRBV12-4, the J gene TRBJ2-5; tentative D call: TRBD2 (6 bases). V was cut by 8 bases and J by 5 bases, with 12 bases left in between. CDR3 size: 12 residues. CDR3 protein: CASARGRETQYF. The CDR3 DNA reads as TGTGCCAGCGCCCGGGGGAGGGAGACCCAGTACTTC.

In this sample, this clonotype turned up a few times. The chain carries TRBV12-3 or TRBV12-4 and TRBJ2-6; 7 nucleotides agree with TRBD1. The CDR3 contains 17 residues. The V and J ends lost 7 bases and 2 bases, in that order; junction bases with no gene match: 11. In DNA, the CDR3 is TGTGCCAGCAAGCTCACGGGCCAGGGGGCTGGGGCCAACGTCCTGACTTTC. Its protein product is CASKLTGQGAGANVLTF.

This clonotype was counted once. The chain employs TRBV6-5 and TRBJ1-2; 10 nucleotides match TRBD1. V dropped 5 bases and J dropped 4; count of bases not matched to a gene: 7. CDR1 is MNHEY, CDR2 SVGAGI, per germline. CDR3 length equals 15 residues. DNA of the CDR3: TGTGCCAGCAGTAACCCCGGGACAGGGGTCTATGGCTACACCTTC. This translates into CASSNPGTGVYGYTF.

This chain joins TRBV27 and TRBJ2-7, with 9 bases that match TRBD1. CDR1 MNHEY and CDR2 SMNVEV come from the germline V gene (reference sequence). V trimming: 4 bases; J trimming: 7 bases; junction bases outside the gene matches: 14. CDR3 length: 16 residues. In DNA, the CDR3 is TGTGCCAGCAGTTCCTTAAGGGACAGGGCATTGGAAGAGCAGTACTTC. Translation: CASSSLRDRALEEQYF.

The chain links TRBV5-1 to TRBJ2-1, with TRBD2 identical over 16 bases. The CDR3 contains 18 residues. With 4 bases clipped from V and 3 bases from J, the junction kept 7 bases outside the gene matches. The germline V gene encodes CDR1 SGHRS and CDR2 YFSETQ. Written as DNA, the CDR3 is TGCGCCAGCAGCCCGGGGACTAGCGGGGGGGCCTACTACAATGAGCAGTTCTTC. Translating it yields CASSPGTSGGAYYNEQFF.

This sequence joins TRBV20-1 and TRBJ2-5; 7 bases are a match to TRBD1. Losses at the gene ends were 3 bases for V and 5 bases for J; bases not matched to a gene: 12. Germline V gene lookup returns CDR1 DFQATT and CDR2 SNEGSKA (reference sequence). The CDR3 length is 15 residues. This chain's CDR3 is CSARWTGGTGETQYF. CDR3 nucleotide sequence: TGCAGTGCTAGGTGGACAGGTGGGACCGGGGAGACCCAGTACTTC.

The chain combines TRBV28 with TRBJ1-5; 7 bases agree with TRBD1. The germline CDR1 and CDR2 sequences are MDHEN and SYDVKM. Losses at the gene ends were 10 bases for V and 3 bases for J; bases not matched to a gene: 6. The CDR3 length is 13 residues. CDR3: CATQGQNNQPQHF. The CDR3 DNA is TGTGCCACCCAGGGACAGAACAATCAGCCCCAGCATTTT.

This clonotype occurred a few times. This chain connects TRBV7-3 to TRBJ2-1; D call uncertain. The CDR3 totals 12 residues. The germline CDR1 and CDR2 sequences are SGHTA and FQGTGA. With 3 bases removed from V and 7 bases from J, the gap between germline ends came to 7 bases. CDR3 region: CASSFKGNEQFF. In nucleotides, the CDR3 is TGTGCCAGCAGCTTCAAGGGAAATGAGCAGTTCTTC.

The J gene is TRBJ2-3, the V gene TRBV14; 10 bases match TRBD2. This CDR3 is built from 18 residues. Trimming took 4 bases from V and 4 from J; bases not matched to a gene: 14. Germline CDR1 reads SGHDN; CDR2 reads FVKESK. The CDR3 loop reads CASSLMASGRRSADTQYF. The CDR3 DNA follows: TGTGCCAGCAGCCTCATGGCTAGCGGGAGACGGTCCGCAGATACGCAGTATTTT.

The chain combines TRBV20-1 with TRBJ2-7, with D perhaps given as TRBD1 or TRBD2 (5 bases each). Germline V gene lookup returns CDR1 DFQATT and CDR2 SNEGSKA (reference sequence). Trimming stripped 7 bases from V and 6 bases from J, with 13 bases between. The CDR3 length is 11 residues. CDR3 coding DNA: TGCAGTGTAGCCAGGGAGCTCGAGCAGTACTTC. It encodes CSVARELEQYF.

This clonotype turned up a few times. The chain couples TRBV6-1 to TRBJ1-6; tentative D call: TRBD1 (5 bases). Trimming pared 7 bases from V and 5 bases from J, leaving 12 bases between. In germline, CDR1 is MNHNS, CDR2 SASEGT. This CDR3 has 14 amino acids. The CDR3 protein is CASISRGNNSPLHF. The CDR3 DNA sequence: TGTGCCAGCATCTCGCGGGGGAATAATTCACCCCTCCACTTT.